The T cell receptor (beta chain) described here comes from a study of CD8+ T cells in alopecia areata. Study-level points and caveats: Among the top 100, expanded CD8+ clones, as well as scalp clonality, were significantly decreased by tofacitinib.

Worth noting for this clone: Its specificity is unknown.

Sequencing used cDNA as its template, made by extracting RNA and reverse transcribing it. Clones were sequenced by immunoSEQ multiplex PCR, and TCRdb holds only the in-frame ones, with some missing. The sample consists of approximately 180,000 clones, roughly 60% of them appearing once. Treatment denoted: oral pan-JAK inhibitor, 5-10 mg twice daily. CDR1 is SQVTM and CDR2 is ANQGSEA in the germline V gene. CDR3 size: 12 residues. The V and J ends lost 4 bases and 0 bases respectively, with 7 bases between them. This receptor was obtained from a human donor with alopecia areata. The chain combines TRBV29-1 with TRBJ2-7, with D hard to call. The material was CD4+ T cells sorted from blood, obtained at week 24, from a patient treated with tofacitinib. The CDR3 reads CSVVTGSYEQYF. CDR3 bases: TGCAGCGTTGTTACGGGCTCCTACGAGCAGTACTTC.